Below, 8 T cell receptor beta chains from the same sample are listed, as sequenced in a study of cytomegalovirus exposure and HLA in healthy donors. PCR was performed using 60 Vbeta and 13 Jbeta primers. The table came from immunoSEQ multiplex PCR; TCRdb's copy has only in-frame clones and leaves some out. Seen here are some 190,000 clones, roughly 87% observed once, and the top ten hold more than 1.5%. The sequenced material came from PBMCs. The receptor set was obtained from a man in his forties in good health and CMV-seronegative.

The chain links TRBV4-2 to TRBJ2-7, with D possibly TRBD1 on 5 matching bases. This CDR3 comprises 15 residues. Germline V gene data show CDR1 as LGHNA and CDR2 as YNFKEQ. Trimming took off 0 bases at V and 3 bases at J, with 12 bases between the two ends. The CDR3 DNA sequence: TGTGCCAGCAGCCAAGATCCGACAGCCCGCTACGAGCAGTACTTC. Its translation is CASSQDPTARYEQYF.

The chain couples TRBV11-2 to TRBJ1-4, with 8 bases aligning to TRBD1. The V and J ends lost 5 bases and 8 bases, in that order; junction bases with no gene match: 10. CDR3 length equals 15 residues. Germline loops: CDR1 SGHAT, CDR2 FQNNGV. This CDR3 is CASSGRQGALEKLFF. In nucleotides, the CDR3 is TGTGCCAGCAGCGGTAGGCAGGGGGCCTTAGAAAAACTGTTTTTT.

The chain combines TRBV4-1 with TRBJ1-2; D uncertain. Trimming removed 4 bases at V and 2 bases at J, with 8 bases between. This CDR3 has 13 amino acids. Germline V CDR1 and CDR2: MGHRA, YSYEKL. CDR3: CASSRQTNYGYTF. In DNA form, the CDR3 reads TGCGCCAGCAGCCGGCAGACAAACTATGGCTACACCTTC.

This CDR3 is CASSLEGQRGGAFF. For the CDR3, the DNA is TGTGCCAGCAGCTTAGAGGGACAGAGAGGAGGAGCTTTCTTT. The rearrangement uses TRBV7-6 and TRBJ1-1; 7 nucleotides agree with TRBD1. CDR3 length: 14 amino acids. CDR1 is SGHVS, CDR2 FNYEAQ, per germline. With 1 base clipped from V and 10 bases from J, the junction kept 9 bases outside the gene matches.

The chain combines TRBV6-5 with TRBJ2-7; a possible D gene is TRBD1 (6 bases). The germline V gene encodes CDR1 MNHEY and CDR2 SVGAGI. This CDR3 is 14 amino acids long. V lost 2 bases to trimming and J lost 6 bases, with 14 bases between them. The CDR3 DNA reads TGTGCCAGCAGTTACACTACGCAGGGGACCGAGCAGTACTTC. Its protein product is CASSYTTQGTEQYF.

This sequence joins TRBV7-8 and TRBJ2-1; a possible D gene is TRBD1 (6 bases). The V end lost 5 bases, the J end lost 0 bases, and 14 bases lay between the germline ends. The V gene's germline CDR1 is SGHVS and CDR2 FQNEAQ. The CDR3 length is 16 residues. CDR3: CASSQDRRSSYNEQFF. CDR3 DNA: TGTGCCAGCAGCCAAGACAGGAGAAGCTCCTACAATGAGCAGTTCTTC.

V is TRBV6-6 and J is TRBJ2-5; no clear D gene. CDR3 length: 14 residues. Germline loops: CDR1 MNHNY, CDR2 SVGAGI (reference sequence). V was cut by 4 bases and J by 4 bases, with 13 bases left in between. CDR3 region: CASSFPDIGETQYF. DNA of the CDR3: TGTGCCAGCAGTTTCCCCGACATTGGAGAGACCCAGTACTTC.

This chain links TRBV25-1 with TRBJ2-5, with 11 bases fitting TRBD2. In germline, CDR1 is MGHDK, CDR2 SYGVNS. The CDR3 is 16 amino acids. The J segment lost 9 bases and the V segment lost 3 bases, leaving 12 bases of the junction unmatched. In nucleotides, the CDR3 is TGTGCCAGCAGTGATTTGACTAGCGGGGCCACCGGGGCCCAGTACTTC. It is translated as CASSDLTSGATGAQYF.